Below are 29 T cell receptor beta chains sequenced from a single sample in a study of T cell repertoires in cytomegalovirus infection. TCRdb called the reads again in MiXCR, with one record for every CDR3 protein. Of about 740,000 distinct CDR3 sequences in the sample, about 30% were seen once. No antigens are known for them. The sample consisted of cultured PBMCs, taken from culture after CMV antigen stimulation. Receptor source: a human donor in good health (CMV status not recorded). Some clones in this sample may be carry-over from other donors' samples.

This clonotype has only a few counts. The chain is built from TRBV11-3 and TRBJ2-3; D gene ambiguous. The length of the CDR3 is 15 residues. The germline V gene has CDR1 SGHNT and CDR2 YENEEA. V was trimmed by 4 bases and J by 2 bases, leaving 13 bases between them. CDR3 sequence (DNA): TGTGCCAGCAGCTCTGCTTCATTCCCCACAGATACGCAGTATTTT. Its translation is CASSSASFPTDTQYF.

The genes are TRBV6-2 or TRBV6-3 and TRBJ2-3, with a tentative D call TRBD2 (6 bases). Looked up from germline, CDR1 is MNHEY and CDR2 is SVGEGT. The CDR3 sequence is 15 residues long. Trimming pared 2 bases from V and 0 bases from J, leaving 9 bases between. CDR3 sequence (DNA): TGTGCCAGCAGTTACGTGGCGGGGAGCACAGATACGCAGTATTTT. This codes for CASSYVAGSTDTQYF.

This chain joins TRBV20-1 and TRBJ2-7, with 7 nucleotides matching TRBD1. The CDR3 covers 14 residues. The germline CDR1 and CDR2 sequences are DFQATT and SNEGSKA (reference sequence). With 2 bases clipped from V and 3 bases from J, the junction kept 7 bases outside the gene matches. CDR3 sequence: CSARRDSPGYEQYF. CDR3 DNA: TGCAGTGCTAGACGGGACAGTCCCGGCTACGAGCAGTACTTC.

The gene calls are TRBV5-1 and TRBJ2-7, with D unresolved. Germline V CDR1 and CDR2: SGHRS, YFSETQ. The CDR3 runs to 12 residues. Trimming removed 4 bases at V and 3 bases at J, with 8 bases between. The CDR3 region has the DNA TGCGCCAGCAGCCAGCTGGGCTACGAGCAGTACTTC. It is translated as CASSQLGYEQYF. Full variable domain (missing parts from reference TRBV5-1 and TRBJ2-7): KAGVTQTPRYLIKTRGQQVTLSCSPISGHRSVSWYQQTPGQGLQFLFEYFSETQRNKGNFPGRFSGRQFSNSRSEMNVSTLELGDSALYLCASSQLGYEQYFGPGTRLTVT.

Here the CDR3 reads CASSQDPRTVYEQYF. DNA for the CDR3: TGCGCCAGCAGCCAAGATCCTCGGACTGTTTACGAGCAGTACTTC. The chain uses TRBV4-1 and TRBJ2-7; tentatively, D is TRBD2 (5 bases). The CDR3 is 15 residues long. Looked up from germline, CDR1 is MGHRA and CDR2 is YSYEKL. With 0 bases removed from V and 4 bases from J, the gap between germline ends came to 13 bases.

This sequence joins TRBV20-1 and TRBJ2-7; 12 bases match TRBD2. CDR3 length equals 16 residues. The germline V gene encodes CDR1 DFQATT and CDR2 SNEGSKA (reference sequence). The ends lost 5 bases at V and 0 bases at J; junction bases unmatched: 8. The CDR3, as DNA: TGCAGTGCTTTCGATCCTAGCGGGAGGGCCTCCTACGAGCAGTACTTC. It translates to CSAFDPSGRASYEQYF.

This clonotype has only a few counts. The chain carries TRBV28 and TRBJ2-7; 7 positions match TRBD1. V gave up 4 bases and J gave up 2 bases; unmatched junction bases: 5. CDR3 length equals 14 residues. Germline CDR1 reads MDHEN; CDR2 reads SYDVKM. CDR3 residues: CASSSTGTAYEQYF. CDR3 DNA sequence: TGTGCCAGCAGTTCCACCGGGACAGCCTACGAGCAGTACTTC.

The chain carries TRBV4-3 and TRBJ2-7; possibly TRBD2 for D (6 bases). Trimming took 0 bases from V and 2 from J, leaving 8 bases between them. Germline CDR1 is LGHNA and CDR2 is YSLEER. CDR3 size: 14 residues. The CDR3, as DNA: TGCGCCAGCAGCCAAGATGGGGGGACCTACGAGCAGTACTTC. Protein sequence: CASSQDGGTYEQYF.

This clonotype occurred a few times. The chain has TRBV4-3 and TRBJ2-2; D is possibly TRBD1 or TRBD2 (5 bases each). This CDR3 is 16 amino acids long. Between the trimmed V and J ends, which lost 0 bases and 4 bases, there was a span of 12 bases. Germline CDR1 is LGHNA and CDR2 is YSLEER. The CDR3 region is CASSQERLRGTGELFF. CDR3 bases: TGCGCCAGCAGCCAAGAACGATTGAGGGGCACCGGGGAGCTGTTTTTT.

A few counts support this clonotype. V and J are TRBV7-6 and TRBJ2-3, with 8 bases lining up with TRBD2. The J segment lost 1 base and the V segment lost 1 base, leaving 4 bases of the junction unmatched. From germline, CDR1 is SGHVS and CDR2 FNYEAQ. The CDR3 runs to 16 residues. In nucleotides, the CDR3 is TGTGCCAGCAGCTTAGGAAGCGGGGGTGGCACAGATACGCAGTATTTT. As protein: CASSLGSGGGTDTQYF.

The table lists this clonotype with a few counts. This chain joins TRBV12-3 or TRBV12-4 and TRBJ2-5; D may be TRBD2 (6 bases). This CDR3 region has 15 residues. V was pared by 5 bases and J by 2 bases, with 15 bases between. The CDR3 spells CASSPLIGRQETQYF. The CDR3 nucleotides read TGTGCCAGCAGTCCGCTGATCGGGAGACAAGAGACCCAGTACTTC.

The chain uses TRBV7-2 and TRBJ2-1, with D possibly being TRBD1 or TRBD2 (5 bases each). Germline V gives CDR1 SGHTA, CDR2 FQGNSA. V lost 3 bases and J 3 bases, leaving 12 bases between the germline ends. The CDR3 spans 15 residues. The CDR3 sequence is CASSFTGASYNEQFF. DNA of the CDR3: TGTGCCAGCAGCTTCACCGGGGCCAGCTACAATGAGCAGTTCTTC. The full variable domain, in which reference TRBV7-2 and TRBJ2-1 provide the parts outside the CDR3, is GAGVSQSPSNKVTEKGKDVELRCDPISGHTALYWYRQSLGQGLEFLIYFQGNSAPDKSGLPSDRFSAERTGGSVSTLTIQRTQQEDSAVYLCASSFTGASYNEQFFGPGTRLTVL.

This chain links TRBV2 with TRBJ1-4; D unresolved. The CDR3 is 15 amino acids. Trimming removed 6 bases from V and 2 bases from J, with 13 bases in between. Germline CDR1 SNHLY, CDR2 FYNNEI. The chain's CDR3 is CASSGDGGTNEKLFF. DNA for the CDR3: TGTGCCAGCAGCGGAGACGGTGGGACTAATGAAAAACTGTTTTTT.

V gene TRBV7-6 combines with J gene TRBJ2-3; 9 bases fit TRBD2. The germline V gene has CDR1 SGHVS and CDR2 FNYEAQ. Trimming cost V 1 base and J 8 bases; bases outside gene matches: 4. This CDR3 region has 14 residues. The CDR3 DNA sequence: TGTGCCAGCAGCTTAGGACTAGCGGATTCTACGCAGTATTTT. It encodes CASSLGLADSTQYF.

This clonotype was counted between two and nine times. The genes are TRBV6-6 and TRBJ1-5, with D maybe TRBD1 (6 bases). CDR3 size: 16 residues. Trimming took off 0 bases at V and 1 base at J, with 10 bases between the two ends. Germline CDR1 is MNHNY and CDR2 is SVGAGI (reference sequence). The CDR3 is CASSYSVGQSNQPQHF. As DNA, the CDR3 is TGTGCCAGCAGTTACTCGGTAGGACAGAGCAATCAGCCCCAGCATTTT.

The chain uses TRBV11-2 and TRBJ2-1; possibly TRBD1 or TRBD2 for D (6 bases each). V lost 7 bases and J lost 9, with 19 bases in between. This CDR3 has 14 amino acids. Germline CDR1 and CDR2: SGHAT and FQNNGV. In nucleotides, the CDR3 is TGTGCCAGCACCTCCGGGCCGGGGGCAGGTGAGCAGTTCTTC. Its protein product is CASTSGPGAGEQFF.

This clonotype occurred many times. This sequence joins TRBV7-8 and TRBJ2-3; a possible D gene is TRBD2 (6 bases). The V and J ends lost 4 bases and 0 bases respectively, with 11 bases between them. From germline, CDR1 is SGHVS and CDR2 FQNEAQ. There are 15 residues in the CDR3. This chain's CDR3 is CASSSIAESTDTQYF. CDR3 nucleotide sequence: TGTGCCAGCAGCTCCATAGCGGAAAGCACAGATACGCAGTATTTT. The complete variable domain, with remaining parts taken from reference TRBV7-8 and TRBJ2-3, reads GAGVSQSPRYKVAKRGQDVALRCDPISGHVSLFWYQQALGQGPEFLTYFQNEAQLDKSGLPSDRFFAERPEGSVSTLKIQRTQQEDSAVYLCASSSIAESTDTQYFGPGTRLTVL.

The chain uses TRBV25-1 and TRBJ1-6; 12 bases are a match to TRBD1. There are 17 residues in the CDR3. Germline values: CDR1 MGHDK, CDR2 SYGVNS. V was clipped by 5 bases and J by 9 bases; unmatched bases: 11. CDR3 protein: CASSSPGQGALGSPLHF. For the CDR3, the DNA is TGTGCCAGCAGTTCTCCGGGACAGGGGGCCTTAGGTTCACCCCTCCACTTT.

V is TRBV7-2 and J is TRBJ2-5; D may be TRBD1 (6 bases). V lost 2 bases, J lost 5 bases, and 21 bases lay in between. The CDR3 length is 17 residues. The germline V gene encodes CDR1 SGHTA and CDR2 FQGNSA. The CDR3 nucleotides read TGTGCCAGCAGCTTAAGGGCCGGGGAACAGGGCGGGGAGACCCAGTACTTC. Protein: CASSLRAGEQGGETQYF.

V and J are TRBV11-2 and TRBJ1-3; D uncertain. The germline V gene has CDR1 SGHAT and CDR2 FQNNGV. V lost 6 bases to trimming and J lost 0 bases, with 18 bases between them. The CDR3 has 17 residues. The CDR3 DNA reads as TGTGCCAGCAGTACGCCCGCCGAGTTTTTCTCTGGAAACACCATATATTTT. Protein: CASSTPAEFFSGNTIYF.

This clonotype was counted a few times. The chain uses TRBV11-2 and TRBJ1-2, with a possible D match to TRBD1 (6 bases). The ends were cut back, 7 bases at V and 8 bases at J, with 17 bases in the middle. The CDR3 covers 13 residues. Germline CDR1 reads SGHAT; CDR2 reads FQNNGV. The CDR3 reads CASNRQGMRGYTF. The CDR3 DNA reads TGTGCCAGCAACCGGCAGGGGATGAGGGGCTACACCTTC. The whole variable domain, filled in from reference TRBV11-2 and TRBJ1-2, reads EAGVAQSPRYKIIEKRQSVAFWCNPISGHATLYWYQQILGQGPKLLIQFQNNGVVDDSQLPKDRFSAERLKGVDSTLKIQPAKLEDSAVYLCASNRQGMRGYTFGSGTRLTVV.

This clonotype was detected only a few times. The CDR3 DNA is TGTGCCAGCAGGAAGTCCACCTACAATGAGCAGTTCTTC. Protein product: CASRKSTYNEQFF. The chain is built from TRBV7-9 and TRBJ2-1; D is unresolved. The CDR3 consists of 13 residues. V lost 6 bases and J 2 bases, leaving 8 bases between the germline ends. CDR1 SEHNR and CDR2 FQNEAQ come from the germline V gene (reference sequence).

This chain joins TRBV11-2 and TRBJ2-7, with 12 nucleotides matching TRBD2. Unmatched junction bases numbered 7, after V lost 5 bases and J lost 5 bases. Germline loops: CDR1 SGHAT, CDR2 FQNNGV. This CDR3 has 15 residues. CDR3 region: CASSQTSGRIHEQYF. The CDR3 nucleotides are TGTGCCAGCAGCCAGACTAGCGGGAGAATCCACGAGCAGTACTTC.

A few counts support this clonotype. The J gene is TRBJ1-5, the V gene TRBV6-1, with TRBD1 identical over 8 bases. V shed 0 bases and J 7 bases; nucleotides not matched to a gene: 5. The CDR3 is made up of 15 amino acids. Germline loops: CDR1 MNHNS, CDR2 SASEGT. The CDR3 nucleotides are TGTGCCAGCAGTGAAGCAGGCAGGGGGCACCAGCCCCAGCATTTT. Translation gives CASSEAGRGHQPQHF.

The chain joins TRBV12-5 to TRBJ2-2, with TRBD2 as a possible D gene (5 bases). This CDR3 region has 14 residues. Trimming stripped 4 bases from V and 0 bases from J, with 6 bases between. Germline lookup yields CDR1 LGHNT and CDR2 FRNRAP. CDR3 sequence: CASGSGANTGELFF. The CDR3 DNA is TGTGCTAGTGGTTCCGGGGCGAACACCGGGGAGCTGTTTTTT. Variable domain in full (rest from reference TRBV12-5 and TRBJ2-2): DARVTQTPRHKVTEMGQEVTMRCQPILGHNTVFWYRQTMMQGLELLAYFRNRAPLDDSGMPKDRFSAEMPDATLATLKIQPSEPRDSAVYFCASGSGANTGELFFGEGSRLTVL.

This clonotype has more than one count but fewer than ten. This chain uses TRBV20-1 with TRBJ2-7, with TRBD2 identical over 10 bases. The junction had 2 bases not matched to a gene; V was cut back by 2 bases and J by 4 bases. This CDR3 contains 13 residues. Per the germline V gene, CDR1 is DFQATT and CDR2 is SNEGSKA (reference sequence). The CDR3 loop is CSARPLAGYEQYF. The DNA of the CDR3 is TGCAGTGCTAGACCACTAGCGGGATACGAGCAGTACTTC.

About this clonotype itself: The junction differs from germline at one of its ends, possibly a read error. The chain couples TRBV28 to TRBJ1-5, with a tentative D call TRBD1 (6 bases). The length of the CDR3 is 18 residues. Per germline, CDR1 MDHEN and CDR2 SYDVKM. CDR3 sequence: CASSLPGGRRYSDQPQHF. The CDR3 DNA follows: TGTGCCAGCAGCCTCCCGGGGGGCAGGCGTTATAGCGATCAGCCCCAGCATTTT.

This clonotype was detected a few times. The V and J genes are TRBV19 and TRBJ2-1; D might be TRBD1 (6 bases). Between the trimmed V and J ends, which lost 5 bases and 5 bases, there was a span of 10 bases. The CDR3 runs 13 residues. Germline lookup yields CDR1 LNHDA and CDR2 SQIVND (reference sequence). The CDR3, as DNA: TGTGCCAGTAGTTCGTGGGACAACAATGAGCAGTTCTTC. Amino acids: CASSSWDNNEQFF.

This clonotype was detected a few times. The CDR3, as DNA: TGTGCCAGCACCGGACTAGCGGGGGTAACAGATACGCAGTATTTT. The encoded protein is CASTGLAGVTDTQYF. This chain connects TRBV2 to TRBJ2-3; 13 nucleotides align to TRBD2. The CDR3 has 15 amino acids. Germline-derived CDR1 and CDR2 are SNHLY and FYNNEI. The V gene end was trimmed by 7 bases and the J gene end by 3 bases; junction bases not matched to a gene: 4.